This T cell receptor (beta chain) was captured in a study of blood T cells in healthy people across ages. Notes on the study in general: Unsorted PBMC material precluded a definitive naive versus antigen-experienced comparison.

From germline, CDR1 is SGHAT and CDR2 FQNNGV. V gave up 2 bases and J gave up 0 bases, with 16 bases separating them. The CDR3 has 17 residues. In the case of this clonotype: Its target is not known.

Next came a second PCR, run for about 6 to 12 cycles, which used a sample-barcoded 5' primer along with a J-beta primer mix. TCRdb fed the 5' RACE reads into MiXCR, producing one record per CDR3 protein. Of under 2 million distinct CDR3 sequences in the sample, roughly 30% were seen once. Every sample had a minimum of 6.5 million PBMCs isolated. The gene calls are TRBV11-2 and TRBJ1-1; D gene ambiguous. This clonotype was sampled from a woman in her 30s in good health. Material: blood. The CDR3 DNA follows: TGTGCCAGCAGCTTATCTGGCACCTACACGATGAACACTGAAGCTTTCTTT. Amino acid sequence: CASSLSGTYTMNTEAFF. Drawing the rest from reference TRBV11-2 and TRBJ1-1, the complete variable domain is EAGVAQSPRYKIIEKRQSVAFWCNPISGHATLYWYQQILGQGPKLLIQFQNNGVVDDSQLPKDRFSAERLKGVDSTLKIQPAKLEDSAVYLCASSLSGTYTMNTEAFFGQGTRLTVV.